This TCR beta chain was captured by sequencing in a study of cytomegalovirus exposure and HLA in healthy donors. Findings and limits, study-wide: Overall, some 160 TCR beta chains were annotated as cytomegalovirus-associated. In a later analysis, donors in an Asian-associated ancestry cluster reportedly had fewer N-insertions in productive TCRs than the cohort mean.

This CDR3 has 17 amino acids. Trimming took 5 bases from V and 4 from J, leaving 21 bases between them. The germline gives CDR1 SEHNR, CDR2 FQNEAQ (reference sequence). Primers included in the PCR were 60 Vbeta and 13 Jbeta primers. TCRdb's table, derived via immunoSEQ multiplex PCR, lists solely in-frame clones and lacks some. Here the sample spans about 200,000 clones, less than 80% being singletons. About this clone itself: Antigen: not known.

Sequencing was done on a sample of PBMCs. The sequence came from a woman aged 25 to 45 in good health and CMV-seropositive. V usage is TRBV7-9 and J usage is TRBJ2-1; D is perhaps TRBD1 (7 bases). As DNA, the CDR3 is TGTGCCAGCAGCCTTTTGGGGGGACAGAGTATTTACAATGAGCAGTTCTTC. Its protein product is CASSLLGGQSIYNEQFF. Combining the CDR3 with reference TRBV7-9 and TRBJ2-1 gives the whole variable domain DTGVSQNPRHKITKRGQNVTFRCDPISEHNRLYWYRQTLGQGPEFLTYFQNEAQLEKSRLLSDRFSAERPKGSFSTLEIQRTEQGDSAMYLCASSLLGGQSIYNEQFFGPGTRLTVL.